This passage covers 24 T cell receptor beta chains from one sample sequenced in a study of T cells in Graves' hyperthyroidism and ophthalmopathy. RNA transcripts were the template for amplifying TCR beta CDR3 regions. When the TCR CDR3 underwent first-round RT-PCR, the HTBI primer set was used. Each CDR3 protein gets one entry after TCRdb re-called the multiplex PCR reads with MiXCR. The sample contains about 600,000 distinct CDR3 sequences, 16% of which appear only once. The specimen was blood. The receptors here all came from a woman in her 40s with Graves' ophthalmopathy.

Many counts were recorded for this clonotype. This rearrangement joins TRBV6-1 to TRBJ1-2; D is uncertain. V was cut by 6 bases and J by 8 bases, with 16 bases left in between. This CDR3 is built from 13 residues. CDR1 is MNHNS, CDR2 SASEGT, per germline. The CDR3 DNA sequence: TGTGCCAGCAGGCCCTCATCTACCGGAGGCTACACCTTC. Its protein product is CASRPSSTGGYTF.

Ten or more counts support this clonotype. The J gene is TRBJ1-5, the V gene TRBV3-1; weak D call: TRBD1 (5 bases). Trimming left V 1 base short and J 7 bases short, with 11 bases between. The CDR3 runs 14 residues. The germline V gene has CDR1 LGHDT and CDR2 YNNKEL (reference sequence). CDR3 bases: TGTGCCAGCAGCCAAGCAGGGACCGGCCAGCCCCAGCATTTT. Encoded protein: CASSQAGTGQPQHF.

This clonotype was seen repeatedly, ten times or more. The chain links TRBV7-8 to TRBJ2-5; 7 bases fit TRBD2. CDR1 and CDR2 from the germline V gene are SGHVS and FQNEAQ. This CDR3 region has 17 residues. V was clipped by 3 bases and J by 2 bases; unmatched bases: 12. Written as DNA, the CDR3 is TGTGCCAGCAGCTTTGGGATTGGGCGCGGGAGTCAAGAGACCCAGTACTTC. It codes for CASSFGIGRGSQETQYF.

Ten or more counts support this clonotype. The chain couples TRBV3-1 to TRBJ1-2; D remains ambiguous. This CDR3 spans 13 amino acids. V lost 0 bases and J 4 bases, leaving 6 bases between the germline ends. CDR1 is LGHDT and CDR2 is YNNKEL in the germline V gene (reference sequence). The DNA of the CDR3 is TGTGCCAGCAGCCAAGAACAGACCTATGGCTACACCTTC. It yields the protein CASSQEQTYGYTF.

Many counts were recorded for this clonotype. The CDR3 DNA is TGCAGTGCGCCGACTAGCGGGGGTGCAGATACGCAGTATTTT. It yields the protein CSAPTSGGADTQYF. The chain carries TRBV20-1 and TRBJ2-3; TRBD2 agrees at 12 bases. With V trimmed by 6 bases and J by 4 bases, 5 bases remained unmatched. This CDR3 region has 14 residues. Germline V gene data show CDR1 as DFQATT and CDR2 as SNEGSKA (reference sequence).

This chain uses TRBV20-1 with TRBJ1-1; 9 bases agree with TRBD1. Unmatched junction bases numbered 3, after V lost 6 bases and J lost 10 bases. Germline V lookup: CDR1 DFQATT, CDR2 SNEGSKA (reference sequence). The CDR3 extends over 10 amino acids. The CDR3 loop reads CSAWGQGAFF. CDR3 bases: TGCAGTGCCTGGGGACAGGGAGCTTTCTTT.

This clonotype has ten or more counts. The gene calls are TRBV3-1 and TRBJ2-5; 12 bases line up with TRBD1. V dropped 1 base and J dropped 2; count of bases not matched to a gene: 5. The CDR3 extends over 17 amino acids. Germline CDR1 reads LGHDT; CDR2 reads YNNKEL (reference sequence). The CDR3 DNA reads as TGTGCCAGCAGCCAAGGACCGGGACAGGGGGCTCAAGAGACCCAGTACTTC. As protein: CASSQGPGQGAQETQYF.

This clonotype has just a few counts. The chain recombines TRBV6-5 with TRBJ1-2; D is possibly TRBD1 (5 bases). The CDR3 extends over 14 amino acids. The V gene lost 3 bases and the J gene lost 4 bases, with 12 bases spanning the gap. Germline V gene data show CDR1 as MNHEY and CDR2 as SVGAGI. CDR3 loop: CASSYGQGGYGYTF. CDR3 in DNA: TGTGCCAGCAGTTATGGTCAGGGCGGCTATGGCTACACCTTC.

This clonotype was detected many times. The V and J genes are TRBV2 and TRBJ1-1; D remains ambiguous. This CDR3 contains 13 residues. The V gene's germline CDR1 is SNHLY and CDR2 FYNNEI. Trimming cost V 1 base and J 1 base, with 4 bases left between them. The CDR3 sequence is CASSEEGNTEAFF. The CDR3 nucleotides read TGTGCCAGCAGTGAAGAGGGGAACACTGAAGCTTTCTTT.

The chain links TRBV3-1 to TRBJ2-6, with 11 positions matching TRBD2. J gave up 0 bases and V 4 bases, and 5 bases lay outside the gene matches. Germline V gene data show CDR1 as LGHDT and CDR2 as YNNKEL (reference sequence). The CDR3 contains 18 residues. CDR3 DNA sequence: TGTGCCAGCAGCCCGGGACTAGCGGTTACCTCTGGGGCCAACGTCCTGACTTTC. It translates to CASSPGLAVTSGANVLTF.

This chain connects TRBV20-1 to TRBJ2-2; 10 nucleotides match TRBD2. CDR3 length equals 13 residues. CDR1 is DFQATT, CDR2 SNEGSKA, per germline (reference sequence). The CDR3 DNA is TGCAGAGGACTAGCGGTGAACACCGGGGAGCTGTTTTTT. Protein product: CRGLAVNTGELFF.

The chain carries TRBV27 and TRBJ2-1; maybe TRBD2 (6 bases). CDR1 MNHEY and CDR2 SMNVEV come from the germline V gene (reference sequence). V lost 9 bases to trimming and J lost 5 bases, with 23 bases between them. This CDR3 spans 16 amino acids. As DNA, the CDR3 is TGTGCCAGTTCACCGGGACTGATAATGCGGAACAATGAGCAGTTCTTC. It specifies CASSPGLIMRNNEQFF.

CDR3 residues: CSALPGSRGNEQYF. In nucleotides, the CDR3 is TGCAGCGCACTCCCCGGGTCGCGCGGCAACGAGCAGTACTTC. V usage is TRBV29-1 and J usage is TRBJ2-7; D unresolved. The CDR3 loop spans 14 amino acids. Germline V gene sequence: CDR1 SQVTM, CDR2 ANQGSEA. V was pared by 7 bases and J by 5 bases, with 21 bases between.

This clonotype has just a few counts. The rearrangement joins TRBV19 to TRBJ2-5; the match to TRBD2 covers 11 bases. Per germline, CDR1 LNHDA and CDR2 SQIVND (reference sequence). V lost 5 bases to trimming and J lost 5 bases; unmatched junction nucleotides: 13. CDR3 size: 17 residues. The DNA for the CDR3 is TGTGCCAGTAGTGGGGGCTTACTAGCGGGAGATGGTGAGACCCAGTACTTC. This codes for CASSGGLLAGDGETQYF. Full variable domain (rest looked up from reference TRBV19 and TRBJ2-5): DGGITQSPKYLFRKEGQNVTLSCEQNLNHDAMYWYRQDPGQGLRLIYYSQIVNDFQKGDIAEGYSVSREKKESFPLTVTSAQKNPTAFYLCASSGGLLAGDGETQYFGPGTRLLVL.

V usage is TRBV29-1 and J usage is TRBJ1-1; tentatively, D is TRBD1 (6 bases). Trimming cost V 4 bases and J 8 bases, with 14 bases left between them. The CDR3 runs 12 residues. Germline V CDR1 and CDR2: SQVTM, ANQGSEA. The CDR3 bases are TGCAGCGTTGGCCTTGCGGACAGAGAAGCTTTCTTT. Translated: CSVGLADREAFF.

This clonotype has a handful of counts. This may be a read error: a much more frequent sequence differs by one nucleotide. J is TRBJ2-2 and V is TRBV3-1; 9 nucleotides line up with TRBD1. The J segment lost 5 bases and the V segment lost 1 base, leaving 5 bases of the junction unmatched. This CDR3 spans 16 amino acids. Germline CDR1 and CDR2: LGHDT and YNNKEL (reference sequence). The CDR3 loop is CASSQGGTGRTGELFF. CDR3 nucleotides: TGTGCCAGCAGCCAAGGCGGGACAGGGAGAACCGGGGAGCTGTTTTTT.

This clonotype was seen repeatedly, ten times or more. The J gene is TRBJ2-1, the V gene TRBV3-1; D uncertain. The CDR3 loop spans 14 amino acids. V gave up 8 bases and J gave up 0 bases, with 11 bases separating them. Germline CDR1 LGHDT, CDR2 YNNKEL (reference sequence). The CDR3 nucleotides are TGTGCCAGCCAGCGAGGAAGCTCCTACAATGAGCAGTTCTTC. It is translated as CASQRGSSYNEQFF.

This clonotype was detected ten times or more. The chain links TRBV5-6 to TRBJ2-1; D may be TRBD1 (5 bases). CDR1 and CDR2 from the germline V gene are SGHDT and YYEEEE. This CDR3 region has 16 residues. V shed 2 bases and J shed 2 bases, with 14 bases lying between them. CDR3 coding DNA: TGTGCCAGCAGCTTTGACGGAAGACAGCCCTACAATGAGCAGTTCTTC. It translates to CASSFDGRQPYNEQFF. Full variable domain (missing parts from reference TRBV5-6 and TRBJ2-1): DAGVTQSPTHLIKTRGQQVTLRCSPKSGHDTVSWYQQALGQGPQFIFQYYEEEERQRGNFPDRFSGHQFPNYSSELNVNALLLGDSALYLCASSFDGRQPYNEQFFGPGTRLTVL.

This CDR3 is CASSNRFRAFF. The CDR3 nucleotides are TGTGCCAGCAGTAACAGGTTCCGAGCTTTCTTT. The chain recombines TRBV6-1 with TRBJ1-1, with a tentative D call TRBD1 (5 bases). Trimming left V 5 bases short and J 10 bases short, with 11 bases between. The CDR3 consists of 11 residues. The germline V gene encodes CDR1 MNHNS and CDR2 SASEGT.

The V call is TRBV6-1, the J call TRBJ2-1; 7 positions agree with TRBD2. CDR1 MNHNS and CDR2 SASEGT come from the germline V gene. CDR3 length: 17 residues. With V trimmed by 6 bases and J by 4 bases, 15 bases remained unmatched. The CDR3 protein is CASRIPRGGSTYNEQFF. The CDR3 DNA reads TGTGCCAGCAGAATACCGAGGGGCGGGAGTACTTACAATGAGCAGTTCTTC.

On this clonotype: Being one base from a much bigger clone, this may be a read error. V is TRBV3-1 and J is TRBJ2-1; 9 bases fit TRBD1. Trimming cost V 3 bases and J 9 bases; bases outside gene matches: 12. This CDR3 contains 16 residues. In germline, CDR1 is LGHDT, CDR2 YNNKEL (reference sequence). Written as DNA, the CDR3 is TGTGCCAGCAGCCAGTATGACAGGGGGATTGTGTGTGAGCAGTTCTTC. It yields the protein CASSQYDRGIVCEQFF.

The chain uses TRBV5-1 and TRBJ2-5; D not resolved. CDR1 is SGHRS, CDR2 YFSETQ, per germline. This CDR3 has 13 residues. V gave up 1 base and J gave up 10 bases, with 14 bases separating them. The CDR3 coding sequence is TGCGCCAGCAGCTTGTATACAAGTGAGGACCAGTACTTC. It encodes CASSLYTSEDQYF.

This clonotype has ten or more counts. The chain joins TRBV20-1 to TRBJ2-7; TRBD1 matches 9 bases. The CDR3 consists of 13 residues. Germline V gene lookup returns CDR1 DFQATT and CDR2 SNEGSKA (reference sequence). V shed 6 bases, J shed 3 bases, and the junction held 6 bases outside the gene matches. The CDR3 nucleotides read TGCAGTGCACCCGGGACAGGGTACTACGAGCAGTACTTC. Its protein product is CSAPGTGYYEQYF.

The J gene is TRBJ2-5, the V gene TRBV3-1, with 15 bases matching TRBD2. V gave up 2 bases and J gave up 5 bases; unmatched junction bases: 6. Germline lookup yields CDR1 LGHDT and CDR2 YNNKEL (reference sequence). The CDR3 has 17 amino acids. The CDR3 spells CASSQKGLAGGVETQYF. The CDR3 nucleotides are TGTGCCAGCAGCCAAAAGGGACTAGCGGGGGGTGTGGAGACCCAGTACTTC.